These 2 T cell receptor beta chains originate from one sample sequenced in a study of ipilimumab plus nivolumab after autologous stem cell transplantation. The method was immunoSEQ multiplex PCR; TCRdb's version includes in-frame clones alone and lacks a portion of them. The sample holds tens of thousands of clones; 83% are singletons and the top ten take about 2.2%. Sequencing used PBMCs, obtained in a trial of ipilimumab plus nivolumab as post-transplant consolidation. The receptor set was obtained from a male donor with diffuse large B-cell lymphoma.

The chain carries TRBV27 and TRBJ1-6; TRBD1 matches 7 bases. The junction had 7 bases not matched to a gene; V was cut back by 7 bases and J by 4 bases. This CDR3 contains 15 residues. The germline gives CDR1 MNHEY, CDR2 SMNVEV (reference sequence). The CDR3 reads CASTDKTGYNSPLHF. CDR3 sequence (DNA): TGTGCCAGCACCGATAAGACAGGGTATAATTCACCCCTCCACTTT.

The V call is TRBV7-9, the J call TRBJ2-1; D is perhaps TRBD2 (5 bases). Trimming took off 2 bases at V and 5 bases at J, with 10 bases between the two ends. The CDR3 sequence is 14 residues long. Germline values: CDR1 SEHNR, CDR2 FQNEAQ (reference sequence). The CDR3 DNA follows: TGTGCCAGCAGCTTAACTAGGACGGACAATGAGCAGTTCTTC. It yields the protein CASSLTRTDNEQFF.